The 29 T cell receptor beta chains given below trace back to one sample, sequenced in a study of long-term antiretroviral therapy in people with HIV. Researchers ran immunoSEQ v3.0 at survey level. TCRdb keeps only in-frame clones here, not all; method: immunoSEQ multiplex PCR. The repertoire holds some 30,000 clones, with 75% to 95% as singletons. The sequenced sample was unsorted PBMCs, obtained 5.2 years after starting antiretroviral therapy. The receptors here all came from a woman aged 40 to 55 with HIV.

The chain couples TRBV6-1 to TRBJ2-1, with TRBD2 identical over 7 bases. CDR1 is MNHNS, CDR2 SASEGT, per germline. With 1 base clipped from V and 3 bases from J, the junction kept 3 bases outside the gene matches. The CDR3 runs 15 residues. The CDR3, as DNA: TGTGCCAGCAGTGAAGTTCGGGGGGACTACAATGAGCAGTTCTTC. Protein: CASSEVRGDYNEQFF.

V usage is TRBV5-4 and J usage is TRBJ2-3; D not resolved. The CDR3 sequence is 14 residues long. Trimming took off 0 bases at V and 2 bases at J, with 7 bases between the two ends. Looked up from germline, CDR1 is SGHNT and CDR2 is YYREEE (reference sequence). The DNA for the CDR3 is TGTGCCAGCAGCTTGGCTAGATACACAGATACGCAGTATTTT. As protein: CASSLARYTDTQYF.

The chain is built from TRBV7-9 and TRBJ1-2; possibly TRBD1 for D (5 bases). CDR1 is SEHNR, CDR2 FQNEAQ, per germline (reference sequence). The CDR3 spans 13 residues. V gave up 5 bases and J gave up 8 bases, with 15 bases separating them. DNA for the CDR3: TGTGCCAGCAGCAACCCCGGGACGGGCGGCTACACCTTC. Translation: CASSNPGTGGYTF.

The chain couples TRBV6-5 to TRBJ2-5, with D tentatively TRBD2 (5 bases). CDR1 MNHEY and CDR2 SVGAGI come from the germline V gene. This CDR3 region has 14 residues. The germline V and J ends were trimmed by 6 bases and 5 bases, with 16 bases remaining between them. The CDR3 DNA reads TGTGCCAGCAGCAGCCCTGAGGGTGAGGAGACCCAGTACTTC. This encodes CASSSPEGEETQYF.

The V gene is TRBV29-1, the J gene TRBJ2-5; TRBD1 might be the D (6 bases). Germline V gives CDR1 SQVTM, CDR2 ANQGSEA. The CDR3 covers 13 residues. The ends were cut back, 7 bases at V and 1 base at J, with 13 bases in the middle. For the CDR3, the DNA is TGCAGCGCCCAGACAGGACCCCAAGAGACCCAGTACTTC. This gives the protein CSAQTGPQETQYF.

The chain recombines TRBV4-2 with TRBJ2-7, with 9 bases that match TRBD2. J was trimmed by 2 bases and V by 1 base; bases with no gene match: 6. Germline V gene sequence: CDR1 LGHNA, CDR2 YNFKEQ. This CDR3 region has 16 residues. Here the CDR3 DNA reads TGTGCCAGCAGCCAAGTTCCGGCGGGAGGGCCCTACGAGCAGTACTTC. It is translated as CASSQVPAGGPYEQYF.

The chain combines TRBV19 with TRBJ2-7; the D gene is possibly TRBD2 (6 bases). The V gene lost 4 bases and the J gene lost 3 bases, with 10 bases spanning the gap. Germline V gene data show CDR1 as LNHDA and CDR2 as SQIVND (reference sequence). CDR3 length: 13 residues. The CDR3 DNA follows: TGTGCCAGTAGTACGTTGGGGGGCTACGAGCAGTACTTC. Protein: CASSTLGGYEQYF.

V and J are TRBV6-5 and TRBJ2-7; D not resolved. V gave up 2 bases and J gave up 4 bases, with 6 bases separating them. Germline V gene data show CDR1 as MNHEY and CDR2 as SVGAGI. CDR3 length: 12 amino acids. CDR3 sequence: CASSYMGYEQYF. CDR3 nucleotide sequence: TGTGCCAGCAGTTACATGGGTTACGAGCAGTACTTC.

V gene TRBV4-3 combines with J gene TRBJ2-3, with 7 bases fitting TRBD1. Trimming cost V 3 bases and J 9 bases; bases outside gene matches: 15. CDR1 and CDR2 from the germline V gene are LGHNA and YSLEER. CDR3 length: 16 amino acids. The CDR3 here is CASSHVTQGSEGTQYF. The CDR3 region has the DNA TGCGCCAGCAGCCACGTAACACAGGGGTCTGAGGGCACGCAGTATTTT.

The CDR3 here is CASSTDREKLFF. The DNA for the CDR3 is TGTGCCAGCAGTACGGACCGTGAAAAACTGTTTTTT. J is TRBJ1-4 and V is TRBV6-6; no reliable D call. CDR3 length: 12 amino acids. The germline V gene has CDR1 MNHNY and CDR2 SVGAGI (reference sequence). V lost 5 bases and J 7 bases, leaving 8 bases between the germline ends.

This chain links TRBV7-2 with TRBJ1-2; D is ambiguous. From germline, CDR1 is SGHTA and CDR2 FQGNSA. The V end was cut by 5 bases, the J end by 4 bases, with 17 bases between. This CDR3 spans 15 amino acids. This CDR3 reads CASSHSTVLAYGYTF. CDR3 DNA sequence: TGTGCCAGCAGCCACTCGACGGTCCTAGCCTATGGCTACACCTTC.

V is TRBV5-1 and J is TRBJ2-1; no clear D. The CDR3 spans 13 residues. Germline V gene data show CDR1 as SGHRS and CDR2 as YFSETQ. The V gene lost 0 bases and the J gene lost 10 bases, with 11 bases spanning the gap. The chain's CDR3 is CASSLGSGEEQFF. In DNA, the CDR3 is TGCGCCAGCAGCTTGGGTAGTGGGGAAGAGCAGTTCTTC.

The chain carries TRBV7-2 and TRBJ2-1; 9 bases line up with TRBD2. From germline, CDR1 is SGHTA and CDR2 FQGNSA. The length of the CDR3 is 18 residues. The trim removed 7 bases at V and 0 bases at J, leaving 13 bases unmatched. CDR3 coding DNA: TGTGCCAGCATCCTGGGCGGGGCTAGCGGGGTCTCCTACAATGAGCAGTTCTTC. Translated: CASILGGASGVSYNEQFF.

Here the CDR3 reads CASSQDSGNQPQHF. In nucleotides, the CDR3 is TGTGCCAGCAGCCAGGACAGTGGCAATCAGCCCCAGCATTTT. V usage is TRBV7-2 and J usage is TRBJ1-5, with a possible D match to TRBD1 (6 bases). The length of the CDR3 is 14 residues. The ends were cut back, 5 bases at V and 2 bases at J, with 10 bases in the middle. Germline CDR1 SGHTA, CDR2 FQGNSA.

Only one count was recorded for this clone. The chain combines TRBV2 with TRBJ2-6, with TRBD1 as a possible D gene (5 bases). This CDR3 is 18 amino acids long. Germline V gene sequence: CDR1 SNHLY, CDR2 FYNNEI. V lost 6 bases to trimming and J lost 0 bases, with 18 bases between them. As DNA, the CDR3 is TGTGCCAGCAGGACAAGCCCGGACACCCACTCTGGGGCCAACGTCCTGACTTTC. As protein: CASRTSPDTHSGANVLTF.

Comment on this clone: The sample carries other DNA sequences with the same CDR3. The chain joins TRBV15 to TRBJ2-1; a possible D gene is TRBD1 (5 bases). This CDR3 contains 13 residues. The V end lost 1 base, the J end lost 4 bases, and 5 bases lay between the germline ends. Germline CDR1 reads LNHNV; CDR2 reads YYDKDF (reference sequence). Here the CDR3 DNA reads TGTGCCACCAGCAGAGGACAGTACAATGAGCAGTTCTTC. Translation gives CATSRGQYNEQFF.

The chain joins TRBV6-1 to TRBJ1-3, with D possibly being TRBD1 (5 bases). This CDR3 is built from 16 residues. V was trimmed by 0 bases and J by 2 bases, leaving 11 bases between them. The germline V gene encodes CDR1 MNHNS and CDR2 SASEGT. CDR3: CASSEAMSGTGNTIYF. The DNA of the CDR3 is TGTGCCAGCAGTGAAGCCATGTCAGGGACTGGAAACACCATATATTTT.

J is TRBJ1-4 and V is TRBV5-6, with TRBD1 identical over 11 bases. V gave up 2 bases and J gave up 4 bases; unmatched junction bases: 7. This CDR3 is built from 17 residues. Germline V lookup: CDR1 SGHDT, CDR2 YYEEEE. The CDR3 region is CASSLWDRGTYNEKLFF. Written as DNA, the CDR3 is TGTGCCAGCAGCTTATGGGACAGGGGGACCTATAATGAAAAACTGTTTTTT.

This clone showed up just once. The chain links TRBV28 to TRBJ2-3, with 9 bases identical to TRBD2. The CDR3 spans 16 residues. J was trimmed by 2 bases and V by 8 bases; bases with no gene match: 11. Per the germline V gene, CDR1 is MDHEN and CDR2 is SYDVKM. The CDR3 region has the DNA TGTGCCAGCTGTAAACTCCTAGCGGGATCCACAGATACGCAGTATTTT. Translation gives CASCKLLAGSTDTQYF. Full variable domain (remainder filled in from reference TRBV28 and TRBJ2-3): DVKVTQSSRYLVKRTGEKVFLECVQDMDHENMFWYRQDPGLGLRLIYFSYDVKMKEKGDIPEGYSVSREKKERFSLILESASTNQTSMYLCASCKLLAGSTDTQYFGPGTRLTVL.

CDR3 amino acids: CASSYWPTGNYEQYF. In DNA form, the CDR3 reads TGTGCCAGCAGTTACTGGCCGACAGGAAACTACGAGCAGTACTTC. This chain connects TRBV6-5 to TRBJ2-7, with a tentative D call TRBD1 (6 bases). The CDR3 is 15 residues long. Trimming took off 1 base at V and 3 bases at J, with 13 bases between the two ends. The germline gives CDR1 MNHEY, CDR2 SVGAGI.

V usage is TRBV7-9 and J usage is TRBJ1-6; D perhaps matches TRBD1 (6 bases). The CDR3 runs to 15 residues. V dropped 4 bases and J dropped 6 bases, with 13 bases sitting between them. Germline CDR1 is SEHNR and CDR2 is FQNEAQ (reference sequence). The CDR3 bases are TGTGCCAGCAGCTGGGGGGCCGCTACTAATTCACCCCTCCACTTT. Translating gives CASSWGAATNSPLHF.

This clone occurred once. The chain uses TRBV7-6 and TRBJ2-5, with D tentatively TRBD1 or TRBD2 (5 bases each). Trimming removed 1 base from V and 2 bases from J, with 14 bases in between. CDR3 length: 16 amino acids. Germline V lookup: CDR1 SGHVS, CDR2 FNYEAQ. CDR3 bases: TGTGCCAGCAGCTTAGAGACCCGGGGCCAGCAAGAGACCCAGTACTTC. Translating gives CASSLETRGQQETQYF.

The chain is built from TRBV14 and TRBJ2-1; 9 bases agree with TRBD2. V was pared by 2 bases and J by 7 bases, with 12 bases of the junction left unmatched. CDR1 and CDR2 from the germline V gene are SGHDN and FVKESK. This CDR3 region has 17 residues. CDR3 nucleotides: TGTGCCAGCAGCCAACTCAAGGGACTAGCCCACCAGAATGAGCAGTTCTTC. Amino acid sequence: CASSQLKGLAHQNEQFF.

The J gene is TRBJ2-1, the V gene TRBV11-2, with D possibly TRBD2 on 6 matching bases. The ends were cut back, 1 base at V and 2 bases at J, with 15 bases in the middle. There are 17 residues in the CDR3. CDR1 is SGHAT, CDR2 FQNNGV, per germline. CDR3 amino acids: CASSLVIPGSPYNEQFF. The CDR3 nucleotides read TGTGCCAGCAGCTTAGTTATTCCCGGGAGCCCCTACAATGAGCAGTTCTTC. Using reference TRBV11-2 and TRBJ2-1 for the parts outside the CDR3, the full variable domain is EAGVAQSPRYKIIEKRQSVAFWCNPISGHATLYWYQQILGQGPKLLIQFQNNGVVDDSQLPKDRFSAERLKGVDSTLKIQPAKLEDSAVYLCASSLVIPGSPYNEQFFGPGTRLTVL.

CDR3 sequence: CAWRKTGGTEAFF. The CDR3 DNA follows: TGTGCCTGGAGAAAGACAGGGGGGACTGAAGCTTTCTTT. The V gene is TRBV30, the J gene TRBJ1-1; 9 positions match TRBD1. The CDR3 has 13 residues. Germline lookup yields CDR1 GTSNPN and CDR2 SVGIG (reference sequence). With 3 bases clipped from V and 5 bases from J, the junction kept 4 bases outside the gene matches.

The V and J genes are TRBV6-6 and TRBJ1-1; D is unclear. Per the germline V gene, CDR1 is MNHNY and CDR2 is SVGAGI (reference sequence). V was clipped by 0 bases and J by 4 bases, with 9 bases between them. The CDR3 runs to 14 residues. DNA of the CDR3: TGTGCCAGCAGTTACTCGGGCTTTCGCACTGAAGCTTTCTTT. The encoded protein is CASSYSGFRTEAFF.

This rearrangement joins TRBV29-1 to TRBJ2-2; weak D call: TRBD1 (5 bases). Germline CDR1 and CDR2: SQVTM and ANQGSEA. The CDR3 loop spans 14 amino acids. Trimming cost V 3 bases and J 1 base, with 9 bases left between them. The DNA for the CDR3 is TGCAGCGTTGACGGGCAGGGGAACACCGGGGAGCTGTTTTTT. This codes for CSVDGQGNTGELFF.

The chain's CDR3 is CAWIGGPLRNEKLFF. The CDR3 region has the DNA TGTGCCTGGATAGGAGGGCCACTCCGTAATGAAAAACTGTTTTTT. The V and J genes are TRBV30 and TRBJ1-4, with unresolved D. The CDR3 totals 15 residues. V lost 4 bases and J lost 4, with 16 bases in between. CDR1 and CDR2 from the germline V gene are GTSNPN and SVGIG (reference sequence).

This clone showed up just a few times. The V and J genes are TRBV30 and TRBJ2-1; 11 nucleotides match TRBD1. The ends lost 0 bases at V and 9 bases at J; junction bases unmatched: 13. CDR3 size: 17 residues. The V gene's germline CDR1 is GTSNPN and CDR2 SVGIG (reference sequence). The CDR3 sequence: CAWSVQGLDRGLGEQFF. The CDR3 nucleotides are TGTGCCTGGAGTGTACAAGGGTTGGACAGGGGGCTTGGTGAGCAGTTCTTC.